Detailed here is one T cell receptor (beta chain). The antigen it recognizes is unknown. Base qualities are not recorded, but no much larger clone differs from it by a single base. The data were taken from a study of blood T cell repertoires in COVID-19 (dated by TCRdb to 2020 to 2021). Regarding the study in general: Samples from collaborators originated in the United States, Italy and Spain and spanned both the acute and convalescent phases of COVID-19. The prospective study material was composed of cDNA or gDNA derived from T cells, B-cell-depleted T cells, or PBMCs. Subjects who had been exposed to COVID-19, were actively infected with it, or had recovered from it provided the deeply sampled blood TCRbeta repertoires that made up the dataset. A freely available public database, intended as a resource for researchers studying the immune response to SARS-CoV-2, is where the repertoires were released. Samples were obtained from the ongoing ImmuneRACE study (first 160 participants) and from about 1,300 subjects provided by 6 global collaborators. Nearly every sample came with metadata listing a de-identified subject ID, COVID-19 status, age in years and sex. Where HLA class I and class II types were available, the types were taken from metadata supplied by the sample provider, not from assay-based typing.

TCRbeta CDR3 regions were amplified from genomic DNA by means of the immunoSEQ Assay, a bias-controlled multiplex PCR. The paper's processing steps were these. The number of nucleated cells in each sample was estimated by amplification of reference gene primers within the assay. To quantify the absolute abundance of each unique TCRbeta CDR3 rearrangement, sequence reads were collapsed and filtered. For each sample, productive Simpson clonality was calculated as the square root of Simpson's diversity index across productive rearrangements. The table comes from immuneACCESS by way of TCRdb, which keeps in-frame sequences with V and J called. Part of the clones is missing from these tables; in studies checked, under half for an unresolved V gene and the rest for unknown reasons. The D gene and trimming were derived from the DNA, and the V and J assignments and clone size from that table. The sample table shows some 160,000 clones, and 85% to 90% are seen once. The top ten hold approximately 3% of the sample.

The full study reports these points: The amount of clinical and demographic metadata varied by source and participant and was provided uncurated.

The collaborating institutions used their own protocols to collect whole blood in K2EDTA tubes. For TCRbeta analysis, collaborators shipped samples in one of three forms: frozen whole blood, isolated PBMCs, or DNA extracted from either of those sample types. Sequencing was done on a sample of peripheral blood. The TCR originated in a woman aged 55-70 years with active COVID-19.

The nucleotide sequence reads TGTGCCAGCAGTCACGACCGGACATGGGCTGGAAACACCATATATTTT. This yields the protein CASSHDRTWAGNTIYF. In this chain, TRBV6-2 or TRBV6-3 is recombined with TRBJ1-3, with a tentative D gene TRBD1 over 5 matching bases. V drops 5 bases and J drops 2 bases, leaving 16 bases in between. The CDR1 and CDR2 encoded by the germline V gene are MNHEY and SVGEGT. Including the terminal cysteine and phenylalanine, the CDR3 comprises 16 residues. The only DNA kept is the CDR3, 48 bases in frame from the first base.